The rows below give T cell receptor beta chains drawn from one sample of a study of cytomegalovirus exposure and HLA in healthy donors. TCRdb's table, derived via immunoSEQ multiplex PCR, lists solely in-frame clones and lacks some. Among about 140,000 clones listed, roughly four fifths were seen once. Sample: PBMCs. The receptors here all came from a woman aged 60-70 years in good health and CMV-seropositive. Each CDR3 is given with its conserved first and last residue. The D gene is left open where the match is weak. Clone size, where shown, is once, few, many, or a class for clones that have expanded.

d_call | j_call | clone_size | v_call | cdr3_aa | cdr3_nt
- | TRBJ2-3 | - | TRBV7-3 | CASSLRGDRTDTQYF | TGTGCCAGCAGCTTACGCGGGGACCGCACAGATACGCAGTATTTT
- | TRBJ2-3 | - | TRBV2 | CASSSQGRDTQYF | TGTGCCAGCAGTTCACAGGGTCGGGATACGCAGTATTTT
- | TRBJ1-3 | few | TRBV6-5 | CASSYGPGYGNTIYF | TGTGCCAGCAGTTACGGGCCGGGGTACGGAAACACCATATATTTT
TRBD1 | TRBJ1-1 | - | TRBV11-2 | CASSLGQGLGTEAFF | TGTGCCAGCAGCCTAGGACAGGGTTTAGGAACTGAAGCTTTCTTT
- | TRBJ2-1 | - | TRBV2 | CASKWAGSSNEQFF | TGTGCCAGCAAATGGGCGGGTTCTAGCAATGAGCAGTTCTTC
TRBD2 | TRBJ2-1 | - | TRBV28 | CASRGLAGVSEQFF | TGTGCCAGCAGAGGACTAGCGGGAGTTTCTGAGCAGTTCTTC
TRBD2 | TRBJ2-1 | - | TRBV2 | CATRQGSGRGNEQFF | TGTGCCACCAGACAGGGCAGCGGGAGGGGGAATGAGCAGTTCTTC
- | TRBJ1-1 | - | TRBV4-1 | CASSQDYWEGGHTEAFF | TGCGCCAGCAGCCAAGATTATTGGGAGGGAGGCCACACTGAAGCTTTCTTT
TRBD1 | TRBJ1-4 | - | TRBV5-1 | CASSLAQGADEKLFF | TGCGCCAGCAGCTTGGCACAGGGGGCAGATGAAAAACTGTTTTTT
TRBD2 | TRBJ2-7 | - | TRBV7-8 | CASTGEGLNEQYF | TGTGCCAGTACGGGGGAGGGGCTGAACGAGCAGTACTTC
- | TRBJ2-1 | - | TRBV7-2 | CASSPSGRNEQFF | TGTGCCAGCAGCCCCTCAGGCCGCAATGAGCAGTTCTTC
- | TRBJ1-2 | - | TRBV5-1 | CASSSLTDYGYTF | TGCGCCAGCAGCTCGTTAACGGACTATGGCTACACCTTC
TRBD1 | TRBJ2-3 | - | TRBV28 | CASRRQGAMTDTQYF | TGTGCCAGCAGGCGCCAGGGGGCCATGACAGATACGCAGTATTTT
TRBD1 | TRBJ1-2 | once | TRBV2 | CASITGTGDFGYTF | TGTGCCAGCATAACCGGGACAGGGGACTTTGGCTACACCTTC
- | TRBJ1-3 | few | TRBV6-6 | CASSYVGDYGNTIYF | TGTGCCAGCAGTTACGTCGGTGATTATGGAAACACCATATATTTT
- | TRBJ2-7 | - | TRBV15 | CATSRDIPLGGWSYEQYF | TGTGCCACCAGCAGAGATATCCCCCTGGGCGGGTGGTCCTACGAGCAGTACTTC
- | TRBJ2-5 | - | TRBV7-9 | CASSFKETQYF | TGTGCCAGCAGCTTCAAAGAGACCCAGTACTTC
TRBD2 | TRBJ2-1 | - | TRBV6-5 | CASTRRSSGQQFF | TGTGCCAGCACCCGGCGGTCTAGCGGCCAGCAGTTCTTC
- | TRBJ1-1 | - | TRBV19 | CATRQADTEAFF | TGTGCCACCAGACAGGCGGACACTGAAGCTTTCTTT
- | TRBJ2-1 | - | TRBV6-6 | CASSLVSGYNEQFF | TGTGCCAGCAGTTTGGTCTCAGGGTACAATGAGCAGTTCTTC
- | TRBJ2-1 | - | TRBV28 | CASSNLALPGNEQFF | TGTGCCAGCAGTAACCTAGCGCTCCCAGGCAATGAGCAGTTCTTC
- | TRBJ1-1 | - | TRBV28 | CASSFSGNEAFF | TGTGCCAGCAGTTTCTCCGGTAATGAAGCTTTCTTT
- | TRBJ2-5 | - | TRBV2 | CASSGSAAGETQYF | TGTGCCAGCAGTGGGTCCGCGGCGGGGGAGACCCAGTACTTC
TRBD2 | TRBJ2-3 | - | TRBV5-1 | CASSTLGLAGPDTQYF | TGCGCCAGCAGCACGCTGGGACTAGCGGGACCAGATACGCAGTATTTT
- | TRBJ2-3 | - | TRBV9 | CASSVRSFSDTQYF | TGTGCCAGCAGCGTACGTAGCTTCTCAGATACGCAGTATTTT
TRBD2 | TRBJ2-7 | - | TRBV7-9 | CASSLPSGRTSGDYEQYF | TGTGCCAGCAGCTTACCTTCCGGAAGGACTAGCGGGGACTACGAGCAGTACTTC
- | TRBJ1-5 | few | TRBV7-9 | CASSSQGTDQPQHF | TGTGCCAGCAGCTCACAGGGAACCGATCAGCCCCAGCATTTT
- | TRBJ1-1 | - | TRBV19 | CASSIDEGLNTEAFF | TGTGCCAGTAGTATAGACGAGGGCCTGAACACTGAAGCTTTCTTT
- | TRBJ2-7 | - | TRBV7-2 | CASSLGGLSYEQYF | TGTGCCAGCAGCTTGGGGGGACTTTCCTACGAGCAGTACTTC
- | TRBJ1-1 | - | TRBV11-2 | CASSLVGGAEAFF | TGTGCCAGCAGCTTAGTGGGGGGGGCTGAAGCTTTCTTT
- | TRBJ1-2 | - | TRBV27 | CASSLRGSYYGYTF | TGTGCCAGCAGTCTCCGGGGGTCGTACTATGGCTACACCTTC
- | TRBJ1-1 | - | TRBV25-1 | CASSGGPNTEAFF | TGTGCCAGCAGTGGAGGTCCGAACACTGAAGCTTTCTTT
- | TRBJ1-1 | once | TRBV7-2 | CASSSGQGTRAFF | TGTGCCAGCAGCTCCGGCCAGGGGACTAGAGCTTTCTTT
TRBD2 | TRBJ2-7 | - | TRBV7-2 | CASRTSGSSYEQYF | TGTGCCAGCAGAACAAGCGGGAGCTCCTACGAGCAGTACTTC
TRBD1 | TRBJ2-2 | - | TRBV11-2 | CASSLMTGGRTGELFF | TGTGCCAGCAGCTTAATGACAGGGGGGCGAACCGGGGAGCTGTTTTTT
- | TRBJ1-5 | - | TRBV4-1 | CASSLEPNSNQPQHF | TGCGCCAGCAGCCTCGAGCCCAATAGCAATCAGCCCCAGCATTTT
- | TRBJ2-7 | - | TRBV28 | CASSPGTYEQYF | TGTGCCAGCAGCCCCGGGACCTACGAGCAGTACTTC
- | TRBJ2-1 | few | TRBV27 | CASSLSRDNEQFF | TGTGCCAGCAGTTTAAGCAGGGACAATGAGCAGTTCTTC
- | TRBJ2-3 | once | TRBV7-9 | CASSQGQLDTQYF | TGTGCCAGCAGCCAGGGACAACTAGATACGCAGTATTTT
- | TRBJ2-7 | - | TRBV7-2 | CASSLRNGEQYF | TGTGCCAGCAGCCTCAGGAACGGCGAGCAGTACTTC
- | TRBJ1-4 | few | TRBV6-5 | CASSEWGTGSEKLFF | TGTGCCAGCAGCGAATGGGGTACTGGGAGTGAAAAACTGTTTTTT
TRBD1 | TRBJ2-7 | - | TRBV29-1 | CSVEGDSMSSYEQYF | TGCAGCGTTGAAGGGGACAGTATGAGCTCCTACGAGCAGTACTTC
- | TRBJ2-3 | - | TRBV7-3 | CASSLTPPGSESSTDTQYF | TGTGCCAGCAGCTTAACCCCGCCAGGTAGCGAATCTAGCACAGATACGCAGTATTTT
TRBD1 | TRBJ2-7 | - | TRBV29-1 | CSVDEPNRGDEQYF | TGCAGCGTTGACGAACCTAACAGGGGCGACGAGCAGTACTTC
- | TRBJ2-7 | - | TRBV7-2 | CASSLGRNSYEQYF | TGTGCCAGCAGCTTGGGGCGGAACTCCTACGAGCAGTACTTC
TRBD1 | TRBJ2-3 | - | TRBV5-1 | CASSPTMDRVDTQYF | TGCGCCAGCAGCCCAACGATGGACAGGGTGGATACGCAGTATTTT
- | TRBJ2-7 | - | TRBV7-2 | CASSLVPGTYEQYF | TGTGCCAGCAGCTTAGTTCCGGGAACCTACGAGCAGTACTTC
- | TRBJ1-5 | - | TRBV27 | CASSLGSKNQPQHF | TGTGCCAGCAGTTTGGGGAGCAAGAATCAGCCCCAGCATTTT
- | TRBJ2-1 | - | TRBV6-5 | CASSSWARSYNEQFF | TGTGCCAGCAGCTCATGGGCCCGCTCCTACAATGAGCAGTTCTTC
TRBD1 | TRBJ2-1 | - | TRBV30 | CAWSRQGFGYEQFF | TGTGCCTGGAGTAGACAGGGCTTCGGGTATGAGCAGTTCTTC
TRBD1 | TRBJ2-7 | - | TRBV29-1 | CSGGQGAEYEQYF | TGCAGCGGGGGACAGGGGGCTGAGTACGAGCAGTACTTC
- | TRBJ2-1 | - | TRBV7-6 | CASSVGQNYEQFF | TGTGCCAGCAGCGTTGGACAAAACTATGAGCAGTTCTTC
- | TRBJ1-3 | - | TRBV6-5 | CASSQVSSGNTIYF | TGTGCCAGCAGCCAGGTGTCGTCTGGAAACACCATATATTTT